This T cell receptor (beta chain) comes out of a study of regulatory T cells in long-lasting Graves disease. Described time point: newly diagnosed GD, antithyroid drugs for less than 3 months. From PBMCs, RNA was extracted and then used to make the TCR library. Remarks on this clonotype: A much larger clonotype is one base distant, so this may be a read error.

The CDR3 is 14 residues long. Germline V gene lookup returns CDR1 MNHEY and CDR2 SVGAGI. Assembly of TCR beta libraries relied on iRepertoire HTBI primers together with Arm-PCR of CDR3 regions. TCRdb reanalysed the multiplex PCR reads using MiXCR and keeps one entry per CDR3 protein. This sample has over 350,000 distinct CDR3 sequences, with 12% to 15% found just once. These data were also filed under a second study, of T cells in Graves' hyperthyroidism and ophthalmopathy. That study adds: HTBI primers were employed in a first-round RT-PCR of the TCR CDR3.

The source material was peripheral blood mononuclear cells (PBMCs), sampled at new diagnosis, from a patient treated with antithyroid drugs. This clonotype was sampled from a woman aged 45-65 years with Graves disease. The chain recombines TRBV6-5 with TRBJ1-2; TRBD1 agrees at 10 bases. The CDR3 protein is CTSSSGQGRPGYTF. CDR3 DNA sequence: TGTACCAGCAGTTCGGGACAGGGGAGGCCTGGCTACACCTTC.